This TCR beta chain comes out of a study of shared T cell receptors in the human thymus. Trimming at V came to 0 bases and at J to 4 bases, leaving 6 bases not matched to a gene. The germline gives CDR1 LGHNA, CDR2 YSLEER. This CDR3 spans 17 amino acids. Produced via immunoSEQ multiplex PCR; TCRdb's table is partial and in-frame only. The sample consists of 720,000 or so clones, 75% to 90% of them appearing once. The same sample was also studied in work on human thymus T cells. That publication notes: The sample donors, healthy Finnish infants, were having corrective surgery for congenital heart defects. Resections were taken during corrective heart surgery, and the thymus tissue came from these. Unrelated people showed highly overlapping thymic repertoires, related research reported.

This chain connects TRBV4-3 to TRBJ2-3; 11 bases are a match to TRBD2. Sequenced input: thymocytes. The receptor comes from a girl less than two years old with a congenital heart defect. DNA for the CDR3: TGCGCCAGCAGCCAAGAGGCTAGCGGGGGGCCTCCAGATACGCAGTATTTT. It yields the protein CASSQEASGGPPDTQYF.